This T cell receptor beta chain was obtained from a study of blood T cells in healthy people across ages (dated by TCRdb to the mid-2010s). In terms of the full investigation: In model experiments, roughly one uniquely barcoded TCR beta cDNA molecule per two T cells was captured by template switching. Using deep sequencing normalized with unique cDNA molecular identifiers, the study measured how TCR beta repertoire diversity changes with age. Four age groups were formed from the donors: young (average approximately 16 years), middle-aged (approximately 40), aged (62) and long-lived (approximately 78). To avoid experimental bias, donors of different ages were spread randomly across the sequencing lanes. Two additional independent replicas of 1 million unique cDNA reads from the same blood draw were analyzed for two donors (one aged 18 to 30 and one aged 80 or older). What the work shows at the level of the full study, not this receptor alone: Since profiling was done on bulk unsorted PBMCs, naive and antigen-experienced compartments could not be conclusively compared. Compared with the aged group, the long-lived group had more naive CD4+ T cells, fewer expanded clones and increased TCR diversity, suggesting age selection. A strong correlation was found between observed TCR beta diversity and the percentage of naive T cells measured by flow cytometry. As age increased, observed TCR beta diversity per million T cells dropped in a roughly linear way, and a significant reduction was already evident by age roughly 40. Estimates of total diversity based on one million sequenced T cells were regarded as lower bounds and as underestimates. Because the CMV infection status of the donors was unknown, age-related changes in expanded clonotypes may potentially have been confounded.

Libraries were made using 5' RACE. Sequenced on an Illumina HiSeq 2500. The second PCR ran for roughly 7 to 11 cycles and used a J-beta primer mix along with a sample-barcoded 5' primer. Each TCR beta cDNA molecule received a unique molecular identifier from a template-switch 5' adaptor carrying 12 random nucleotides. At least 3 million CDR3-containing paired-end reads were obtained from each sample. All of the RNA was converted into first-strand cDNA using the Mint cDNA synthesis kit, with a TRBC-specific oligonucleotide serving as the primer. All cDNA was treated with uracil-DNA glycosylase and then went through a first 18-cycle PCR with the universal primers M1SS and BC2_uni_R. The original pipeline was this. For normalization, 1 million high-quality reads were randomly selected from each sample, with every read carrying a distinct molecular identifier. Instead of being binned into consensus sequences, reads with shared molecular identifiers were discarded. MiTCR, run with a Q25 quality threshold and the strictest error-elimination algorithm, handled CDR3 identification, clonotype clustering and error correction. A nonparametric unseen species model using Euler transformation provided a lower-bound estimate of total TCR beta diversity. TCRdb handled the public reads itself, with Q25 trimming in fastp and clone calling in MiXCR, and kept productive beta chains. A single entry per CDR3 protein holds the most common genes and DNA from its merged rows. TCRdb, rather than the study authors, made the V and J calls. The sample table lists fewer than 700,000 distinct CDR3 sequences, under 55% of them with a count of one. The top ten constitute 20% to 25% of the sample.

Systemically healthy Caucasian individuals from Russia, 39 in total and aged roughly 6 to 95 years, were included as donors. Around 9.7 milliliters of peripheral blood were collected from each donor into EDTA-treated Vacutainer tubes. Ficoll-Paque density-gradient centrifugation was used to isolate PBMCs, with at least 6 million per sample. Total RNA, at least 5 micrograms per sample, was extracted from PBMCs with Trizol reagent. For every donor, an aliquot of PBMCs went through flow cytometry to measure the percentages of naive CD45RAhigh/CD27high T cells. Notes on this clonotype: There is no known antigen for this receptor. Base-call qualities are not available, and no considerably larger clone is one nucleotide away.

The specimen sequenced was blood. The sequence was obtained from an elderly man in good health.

The nucleotide sequence is given as TGCAGCGTTGAAGTATCAGGGGGCGGGTTGGGAGCTTTCTTT. This is translated as CSVEVSGGGLGAFF. This receptor chain uses TRBV29-1 and TRBJ1-1, and 8 junction bases match TRBD1. Germline trimming: 1 base from V, 10 bases from J; junction bases outside gene matches: 11. From the cysteine through the phenylalanine, the CDR3 covers 14 amino acids. The entry retains the CDR3 DNA only, 42 bases that are in frame from base 1. CDR1 and CDR2 (SQVTM, ANQGSEA) derive from the germline V gene.